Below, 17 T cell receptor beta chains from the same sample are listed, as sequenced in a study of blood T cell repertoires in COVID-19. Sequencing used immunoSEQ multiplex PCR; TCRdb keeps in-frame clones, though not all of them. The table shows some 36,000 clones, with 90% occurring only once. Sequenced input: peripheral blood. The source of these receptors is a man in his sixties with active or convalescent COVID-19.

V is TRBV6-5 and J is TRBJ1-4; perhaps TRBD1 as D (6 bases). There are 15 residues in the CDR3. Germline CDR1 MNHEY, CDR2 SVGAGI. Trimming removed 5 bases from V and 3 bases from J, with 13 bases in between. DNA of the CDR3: TGTGCCAGCAGTCTCCTTTACAGGGCTAATGAAAAACTGTTTTTT. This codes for CASSLLYRANEKLFF.

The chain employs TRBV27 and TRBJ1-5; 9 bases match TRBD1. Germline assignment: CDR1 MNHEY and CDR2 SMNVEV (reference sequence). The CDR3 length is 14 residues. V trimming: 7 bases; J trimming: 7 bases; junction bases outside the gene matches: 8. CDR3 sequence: CASKIQGAGQPQHF. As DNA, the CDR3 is TGTGCCAGCAAAATACAGGGGGCAGGCCAGCCCCAGCATTTT.

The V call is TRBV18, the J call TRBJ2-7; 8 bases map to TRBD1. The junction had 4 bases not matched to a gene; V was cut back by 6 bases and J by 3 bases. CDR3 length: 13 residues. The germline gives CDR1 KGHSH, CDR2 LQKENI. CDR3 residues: CASSLGQGYEQYF. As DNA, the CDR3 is TGTGCCAGCTCCCTTGGACAGGGCTACGAGCAGTACTTC. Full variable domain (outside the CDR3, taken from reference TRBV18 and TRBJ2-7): NAGVMQNPRHLVRRRGQEARLRCSPMKGHSHVYWYRQLPEEGLKFMVYLQKENIIDESGMPKERFSAEFPKEGPSILRIQQVVRGDSAAYFCASSLGQGYEQYFGPGTRLTVT.

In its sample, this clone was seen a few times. The CDR3 sequence: CASSQGPAAGYNEQYF. DNA for the CDR3: TGCGCCAGCAGCCAAGGGCCTGCGGCGGGATACAACGAGCAGTACTTC. The chain recombines TRBV4-1 with TRBJ2-7, with D maybe TRBD2 (6 bases). The CDR3 contains 16 residues. Trimming removed 1 base at V and 5 bases at J, with 18 bases between. Germline loops: CDR1 MGHRA, CDR2 YSYEKL.

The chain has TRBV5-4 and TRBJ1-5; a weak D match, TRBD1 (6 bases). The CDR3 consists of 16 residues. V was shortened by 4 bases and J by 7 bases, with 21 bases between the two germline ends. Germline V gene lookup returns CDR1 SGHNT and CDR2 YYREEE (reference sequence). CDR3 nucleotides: TGTGCCAGCAGCCCCATGTTAGGGGACAAAAGCCAGCCCCAGCATTTT. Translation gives CASSPMLGDKSQPQHF.

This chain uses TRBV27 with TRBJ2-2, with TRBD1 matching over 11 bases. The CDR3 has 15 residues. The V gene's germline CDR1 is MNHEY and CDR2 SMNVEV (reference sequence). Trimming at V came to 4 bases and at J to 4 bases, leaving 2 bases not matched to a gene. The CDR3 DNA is TGTGCCAGCAGTTCCGGGACAGGGGGCACCGGGGAGCTGTTTTTT. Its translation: CASSSGTGGTGELFF.

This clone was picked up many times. The CDR3 region has the DNA TGTGCCAGCAGTCGGGAGGGGGGATCCTCCTACGAGCAGTACTTC. It codes for CASSREGGSSYEQYF. V gene TRBV9 combines with J gene TRBJ2-7; 8 bases line up with TRBD2. V lost 5 bases, J lost 0 bases, and 7 bases stayed unmatched. Germline CDR1 is SGDLS and CDR2 is YYNGEE. The CDR3 covers 15 residues.

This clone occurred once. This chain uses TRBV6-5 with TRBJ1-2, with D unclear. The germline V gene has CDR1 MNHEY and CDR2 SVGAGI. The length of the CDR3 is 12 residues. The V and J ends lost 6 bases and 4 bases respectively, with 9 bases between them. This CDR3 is CASSPGIYGYTF. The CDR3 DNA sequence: TGTGCCAGCAGCCCGGGGATCTATGGCTACACCTTC.

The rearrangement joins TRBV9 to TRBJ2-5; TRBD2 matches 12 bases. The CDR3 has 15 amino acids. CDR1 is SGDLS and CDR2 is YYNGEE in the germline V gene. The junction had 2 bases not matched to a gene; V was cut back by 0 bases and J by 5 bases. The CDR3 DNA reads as TGTGCCAGCAGCGTAGAAACTAGCGGGGGGGAGACCCAGTACTTC. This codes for CASSVETSGGETQYF.

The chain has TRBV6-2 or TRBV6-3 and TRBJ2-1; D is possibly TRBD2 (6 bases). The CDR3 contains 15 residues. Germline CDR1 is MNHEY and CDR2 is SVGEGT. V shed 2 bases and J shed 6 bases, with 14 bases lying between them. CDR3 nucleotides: TGTGCCAGCAGTTACAAGGGACTCCTACTCAATGAGCAGTTCTTC. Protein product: CASSYKGLLLNEQFF.

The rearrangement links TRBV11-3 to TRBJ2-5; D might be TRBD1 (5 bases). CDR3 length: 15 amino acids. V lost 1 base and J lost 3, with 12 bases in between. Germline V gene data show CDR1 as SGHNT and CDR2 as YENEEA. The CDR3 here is CASSLGAGQKETQYF. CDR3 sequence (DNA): TGTGCCAGCAGCTTAGGTGCAGGGCAGAAAGAGACCCAGTACTTC.

The CDR3 loop reads CASSDTGLNSPLHF. Here the CDR3 DNA reads TGTGCCAGCAGCGATACAGGGTTAAATTCACCCCTCCACTTT. The rearrangement joins TRBV6-4 to TRBJ1-6; a possible D gene is TRBD1 (6 bases). V shed 6 bases and J shed 7 bases, with 13 bases lying between them. CDR3 length: 14 residues. CDR1 is MRHNA, CDR2 SNTAGT, per germline.

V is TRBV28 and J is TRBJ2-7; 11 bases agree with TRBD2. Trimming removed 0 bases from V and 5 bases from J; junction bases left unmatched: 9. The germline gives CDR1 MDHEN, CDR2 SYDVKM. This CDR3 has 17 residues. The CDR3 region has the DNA TGTGCCAGCAGTTTATGGGCTAGCGGGAGGTCATCCCACGAGCAGTACTTC. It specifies CASSLWASGRSSHEQYF.

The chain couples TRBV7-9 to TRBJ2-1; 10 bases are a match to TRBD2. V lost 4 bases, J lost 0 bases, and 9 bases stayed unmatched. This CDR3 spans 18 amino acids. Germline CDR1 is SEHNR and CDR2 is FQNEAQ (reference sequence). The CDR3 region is CASSSTGLAENSYNEQFF. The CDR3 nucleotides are TGTGCCAGCAGCTCTACAGGACTAGCGGAGAACTCCTACAATGAGCAGTTCTTC.

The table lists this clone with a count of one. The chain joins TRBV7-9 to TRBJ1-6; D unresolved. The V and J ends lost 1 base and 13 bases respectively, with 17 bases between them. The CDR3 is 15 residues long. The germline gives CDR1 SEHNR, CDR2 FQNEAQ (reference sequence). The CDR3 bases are TGTGCCAGCAGCTTAGGGGCCTCGGGAAGTTCGCCCCTCCACTTT. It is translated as CASSLGASGSSPLHF.

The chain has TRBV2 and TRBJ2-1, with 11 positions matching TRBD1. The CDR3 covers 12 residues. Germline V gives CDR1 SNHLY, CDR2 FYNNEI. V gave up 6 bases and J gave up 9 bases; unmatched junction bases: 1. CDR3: CASRDRGPEQFF. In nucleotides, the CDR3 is TGTGCCAGCAGGGACAGGGGGCCTGAGCAGTTCTTC.

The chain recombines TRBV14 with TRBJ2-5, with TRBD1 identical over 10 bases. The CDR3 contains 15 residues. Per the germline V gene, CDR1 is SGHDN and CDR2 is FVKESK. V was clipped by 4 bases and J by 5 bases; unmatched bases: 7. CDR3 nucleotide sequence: TGTGCCAGCAGCCGTGGAGGACAGGGGGGGGAGACCCAGTACTTC. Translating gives CASSRGGQGGETQYF.